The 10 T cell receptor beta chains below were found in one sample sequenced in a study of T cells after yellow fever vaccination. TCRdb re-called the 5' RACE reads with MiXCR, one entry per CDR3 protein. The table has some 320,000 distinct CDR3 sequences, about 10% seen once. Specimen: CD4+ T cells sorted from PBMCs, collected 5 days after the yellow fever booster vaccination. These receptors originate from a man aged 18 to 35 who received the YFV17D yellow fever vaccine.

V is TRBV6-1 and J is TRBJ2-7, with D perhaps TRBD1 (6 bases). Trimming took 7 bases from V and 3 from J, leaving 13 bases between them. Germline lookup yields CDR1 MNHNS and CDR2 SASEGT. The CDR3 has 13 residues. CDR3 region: CASKLGQLYEQYV. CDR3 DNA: TGTGCCAGCAAACTTGGACAGCTCTACGAGCAGTACGTC.

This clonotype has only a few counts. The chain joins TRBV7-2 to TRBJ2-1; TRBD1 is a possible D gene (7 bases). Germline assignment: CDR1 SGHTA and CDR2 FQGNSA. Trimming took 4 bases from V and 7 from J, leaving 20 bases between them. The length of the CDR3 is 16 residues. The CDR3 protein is CASSSQGGLSSNEQFF. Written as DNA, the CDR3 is TGTGCCAGCAGCTCCCAGGGGGGCCTTTCTTCTAATGAGCAGTTCTTC.

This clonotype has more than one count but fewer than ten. The CDR3 DNA reads as TGTGCCAGCATGCAAGACGCTGAAGCTTTCTTT. This gives the protein CASMQDAEAFF. This sequence joins TRBV6-6 and TRBJ1-1; D not resolved. Germline CDR1 reads MNHNY; CDR2 reads SVGAGI (reference sequence). The CDR3 consists of 11 residues. Deletions cut 7 bases from V and 6 bases from J, with 9 bases between.

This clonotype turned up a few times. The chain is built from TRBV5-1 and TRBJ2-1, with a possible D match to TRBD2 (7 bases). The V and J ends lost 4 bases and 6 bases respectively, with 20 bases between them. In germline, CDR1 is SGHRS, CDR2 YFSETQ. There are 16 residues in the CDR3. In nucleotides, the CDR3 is TGCGCCAGCAGCCCCTTGGTGGGGGGGCAGGGCAATGAGCAGTTCTTC. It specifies CASSPLVGGQGNEQFF.

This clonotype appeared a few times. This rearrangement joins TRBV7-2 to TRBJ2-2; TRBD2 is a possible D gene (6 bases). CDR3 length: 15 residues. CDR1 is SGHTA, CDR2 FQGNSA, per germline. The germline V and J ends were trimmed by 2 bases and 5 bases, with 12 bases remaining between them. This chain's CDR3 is CASSLTGGSTGELFF. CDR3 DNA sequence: TGTGCCAGCAGCTTAACCGGGGGTTCTACCGGGGAGCTGTTTTTT.

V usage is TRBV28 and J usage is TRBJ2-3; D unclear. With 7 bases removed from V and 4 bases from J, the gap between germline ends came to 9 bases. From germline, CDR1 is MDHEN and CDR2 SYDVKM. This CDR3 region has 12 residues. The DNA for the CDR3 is TGTGCCAGCACCCGGGCCCCAGATACGCAGTATTTT. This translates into CASTRAPDTQYF.

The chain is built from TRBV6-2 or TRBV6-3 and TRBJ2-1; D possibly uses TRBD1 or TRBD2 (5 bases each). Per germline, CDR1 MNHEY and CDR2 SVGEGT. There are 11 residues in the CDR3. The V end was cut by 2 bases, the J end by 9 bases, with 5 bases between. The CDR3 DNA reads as TGTGCCAGCAGTTACGGGGGTGAGCAGTTCTTC. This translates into CASSYGGEQFF.

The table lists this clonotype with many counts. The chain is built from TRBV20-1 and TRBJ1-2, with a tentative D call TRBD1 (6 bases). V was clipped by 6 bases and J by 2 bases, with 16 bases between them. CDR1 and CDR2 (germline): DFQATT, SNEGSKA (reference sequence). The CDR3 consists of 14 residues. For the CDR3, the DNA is TGCAGTGCCCGGGAGGGGGGTCGAAACTATGGCTACACCTTC. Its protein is CSAREGGRNYGYTF.

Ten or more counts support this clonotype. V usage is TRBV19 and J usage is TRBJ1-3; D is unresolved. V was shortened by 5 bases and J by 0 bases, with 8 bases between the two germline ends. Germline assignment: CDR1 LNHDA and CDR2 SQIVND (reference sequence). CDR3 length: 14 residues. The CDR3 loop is CASSVTRSGNTIYF. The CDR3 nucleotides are TGTGCCAGTAGTGTGACCCGCTCTGGAAACACCATATATTTT.

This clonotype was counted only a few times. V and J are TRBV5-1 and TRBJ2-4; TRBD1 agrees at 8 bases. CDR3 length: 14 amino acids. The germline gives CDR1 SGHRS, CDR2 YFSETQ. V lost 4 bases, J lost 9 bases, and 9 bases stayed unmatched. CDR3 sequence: CASSPGQGLGIQYF. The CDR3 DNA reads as TGCGCCAGCAGCCCCGGACAGGGTTTGGGCATTCAGTACTTC.